The TCR beta chain under discussion was sequenced for a study of OX40 agonist ivuxolimab in advanced cancers. Study as a whole: Previous treatment with anti-PD-1, anti-PD-L1 or anti-CTLA-4 therapy was allowed; 30% to 50% had received some.

The study's findings and limits: More expanded clones were found, on average, in CD8+ than in CD4+ T cells.

Data came from immunoSEQ multiplex PCR; TCRdb stores just in-frame clones and leaves some out. Among some 77,000 clones listed, approximately 86% were seen once. Germline V CDR1 and CDR2: SEHNR, FQNEAQ (reference sequence). This CDR3 has 12 amino acids. The J segment lost 5 bases and the V segment lost 8 bases, leaving 4 bases of the junction unmatched. Concerning this clone itself: Its antigen remains unidentified.

Material: CD4+ or CD8+ T cells sorted from blood, obtained in a trial of the OX40 agonist ivuxolimab. The chain has TRBV7-9 and TRBJ1-1; TRBD1 matches at 8 bases. The TCR sequence derives from an adult with an advanced solid tumor such as melanoma, head and neck, liver or kidney cancer. Here the CDR3 DNA reads TGTGCCAGCCAAACAGGGGGGACTGAAGCTTTCTTT. Translating gives CASQTGGTEAFF.